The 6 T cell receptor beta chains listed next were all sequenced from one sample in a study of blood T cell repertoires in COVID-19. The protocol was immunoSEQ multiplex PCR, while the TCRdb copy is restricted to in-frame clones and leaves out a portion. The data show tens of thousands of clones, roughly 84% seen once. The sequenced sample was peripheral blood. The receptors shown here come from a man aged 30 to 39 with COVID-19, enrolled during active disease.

CDR3 nucleotide sequence: TGTGCCAGCTCACCAACCGGGACAGTGAACTATGGCTACACCTTC. Translated, it gives CASSPTGTVNYGYTF. The chain couples TRBV18 to TRBJ1-2, with 7 nucleotides matching TRBD1. J lost 2 bases, V lost 2 bases, and 5 bases had no gene match. Germline CDR1 KGHSH, CDR2 LQKENI. The length of the CDR3 is 15 residues.

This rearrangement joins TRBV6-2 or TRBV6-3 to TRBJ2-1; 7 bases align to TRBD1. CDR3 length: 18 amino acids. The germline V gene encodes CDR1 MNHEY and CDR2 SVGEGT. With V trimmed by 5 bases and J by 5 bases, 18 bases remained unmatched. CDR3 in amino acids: CASSAPNIKGAGNNEQFF. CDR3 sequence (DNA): TGTGCCAGCAGTGCGCCGAACATTAAGGGGGCCGGTAACAATGAGCAGTTCTTC.

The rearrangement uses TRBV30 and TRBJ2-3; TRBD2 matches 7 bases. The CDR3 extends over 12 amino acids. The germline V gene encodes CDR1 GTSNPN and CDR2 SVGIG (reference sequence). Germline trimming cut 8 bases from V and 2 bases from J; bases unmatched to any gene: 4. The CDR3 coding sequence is TGTGCCGCGGGGGAGCACACAGATACGCAGTATTTT. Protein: CAAGEHTDTQYF.

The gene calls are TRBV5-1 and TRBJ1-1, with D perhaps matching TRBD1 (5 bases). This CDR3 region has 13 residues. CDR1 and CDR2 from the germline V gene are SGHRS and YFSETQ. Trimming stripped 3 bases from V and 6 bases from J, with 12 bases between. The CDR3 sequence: CASSSAVTAEAFF. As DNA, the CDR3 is TGCGCCAGCAGCTCTGCCGTGACAGCTGAAGCTTTCTTT.

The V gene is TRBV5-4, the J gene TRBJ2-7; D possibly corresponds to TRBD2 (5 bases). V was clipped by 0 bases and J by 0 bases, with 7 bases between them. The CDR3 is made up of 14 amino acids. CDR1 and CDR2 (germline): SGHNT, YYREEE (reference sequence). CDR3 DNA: TGTGCCAGCAGCTTGGGGAGGAGCTCCTACGAGCAGTACTTC. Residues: CASSLGRSSYEQYF.

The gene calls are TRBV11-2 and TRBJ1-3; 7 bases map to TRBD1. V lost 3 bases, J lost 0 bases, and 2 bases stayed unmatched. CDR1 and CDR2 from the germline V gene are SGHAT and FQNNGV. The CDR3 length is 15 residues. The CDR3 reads CASSFNRGSGNTIYF. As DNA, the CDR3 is TGTGCCAGCAGCTTCAACAGGGGCTCTGGAAACACCATATATTTT.